A selection of T cell receptor beta chains follows, all from one sample in a study of blood T cells in healthy people across ages. Using its own MiXCR run on the 5' RACE reads, TCRdb lists one record per CDR3 protein. The sample has about 1.8 million distinct CDR3 sequences, less than 50% seen once. Sequencing was done on a sample of blood. The receptors here all came from a woman aged 40 to 49 in good health. Both conserved end residues are part of each CDR3. The D gene is left open where the match is weak. Part of the rows lack a size; the others show once, few, many or a class for expanded clones.

CDR3aa: CASSHTGKNIYEQYF
CDR3nt: TGTGCCAGCAGCCACACGGGGAAAAACATCTACGAGCAGTACTTC
v_gene: TRBV11-2
d_gene: -
j_gene: TRBJ2-7
len: 15
abundance: -

CDR3aa: CASSHLGSGELLFF
CDR3nt: TGTGCCAGCAGCCACCTCGGGTCGGGGGAATTGCTGTTTTTT
v_gene: TRBV4-2
d_gene: -
j_gene: TRBJ1-4
len: 14
abundance: -

CDR3aa: CASSLEGGQSDLGYNEQYF
CDR3nt: TGTGCCAGCAGCTTAGAAGGGGGACAATCGGATCTCGGTTACAATGAGCAGTACTTC
v_gene: TRBV7-8
d_gene: -
j_gene: TRBJ2-5
len: 19
abundance: -

CDR3aa: CASSQGVGLQRSNEKLFF
CDR3nt: TGCGCCAGCAGCCAGGGTGTCGGATTACAGAGATCAAATGAAAAACTGTTTTTT
v_gene: TRBV4-3
d_gene: -
j_gene: TRBJ1-4
len: 18
abundance: -

CDR3aa: CASSLGFKKFF
CDR3nt: TGTGCCAGCAGCCTCGGATTTAAGAAGTTCTTC
v_gene: TRBV28
d_gene: -
j_gene: TRBJ2-1
len: 11
abundance: -

CDR3aa: CSARAGGFQETQYF
CDR3nt: TGCAGTGCTAGAGCGGGGGGGTTCCAAGAGACCCAGTACTTC
v_gene: TRBV20-1
d_gene: TRBD2
j_gene: TRBJ2-5
len: 14
abundance: -

CDR3aa: CSAGLAGLTAGELFF
CDR3nt: TGCAGTGCTGGTCTAGCGGGGTTAACGGCCGGGGAGCTGTTTTTT
v_gene: TRBV20-1
d_gene: TRBD2
j_gene: TRBJ2-2
len: 15
abundance: -

CDR3aa: CASSPGPRVRETQYF
CDR3nt: TGCGCCAGCAGCCCGGGACCTAGAGTGCGGGAGACCCAGTACTTC
v_gene: TRBV5-1
d_gene: -
j_gene: TRBJ2-5
len: 15
abundance: few

CDR3aa: CASSQRIVSGSGVSLSGANVLTF
CDR3nt: TGCGCCAGCAGCCAGAGAATAGTCTCAGGGTCTGGGGTGTCCTTATCTGGGGCCAACGTCCTGACTTTC
v_gene: TRBV5-1
d_gene: -
j_gene: TRBJ2-6
len: 23
abundance: -

CDR3aa: CASSPGTSGGLYQETQYF
CDR3nt: TGTGCCAGCAGTCCTGGGACTAGCGGGGGTCTGTACCAAGAGACCCAGTACTTC
v_gene: TRBV12-3/TRBV12-4
d_gene: TRBD2
j_gene: TRBJ2-5
len: 18
abundance: -

CDR3aa: CASSPGQAEEEVQFF
CDR3nt: TGTGCCAGCAGTCCGGGACAGGCCGAGGAGGAGGTCCAGTTCTTC
v_gene: TRBV28
d_gene: TRBD1
j_gene: TRBJ2-1
len: 15
abundance: -

CDR3aa: CASGIKQYNEQFF
CDR3nt: TGTGCCAGCGGTATCAAGCAGTACAATGAGCAGTTCTTC
v_gene: TRBV7-2
d_gene: -
j_gene: TRBJ2-1
len: 13
abundance: few

CDR3aa: CASSQRSGGDLTGELFF
CDR3nt: TGCGCCAGCAGCCAAAGAAGCGGCGGGGACCTCACCGGGGAGCTGTTTTTT
v_gene: TRBV4-3
d_gene: -
j_gene: TRBJ2-2
len: 17
abundance: -

CDR3aa: CASSQASGGGTDTQYF
CDR3nt: TGCGCCAGCAGCCAAGCGAGCGGGGGGGGTACAGATACGCAGTATTTT
v_gene: TRBV4-1
d_gene: TRBD2
j_gene: TRBJ2-3
len: 16
abundance: -

CDR3aa: CASSHDSLGYGYTF
CDR3nt: TGCGCCAGCAGCCACGACAGCCTTGGTTATGGCTACACCTTC
v_gene: TRBV4-1
d_gene: -
j_gene: TRBJ1-2
len: 14
abundance: -

CDR3aa: CASSLPDRDNNEQFF
CDR3nt: TGTGCCAGCAGCTTACCTGACAGGGATAACAATGAGCAGTTCTTC
v_gene: TRBV5-6
d_gene: TRBD1
j_gene: TRBJ2-1
len: 15
abundance: -

CDR3aa: CASSGQISNTEAFF
CDR3nt: TGTGCCAGCAGTGGGCAGATATCGAACACTGAAGCTTTCTTT
v_gene: TRBV7-2
d_gene: -
j_gene: TRBJ1-1
len: 14
abundance: -

CDR3aa: CASSVRGRDGYTF
CDR3nt: TGTGCCAGCAGTGTTCGGGGGAGGGACGGCTACACCTTC
v_gene: TRBV25-1
d_gene: -
j_gene: TRBJ1-2
len: 13
abundance: few

CDR3aa: CAIKASGQETQYF
CDR3nt: TGTGCCATCAAGGCTAGCGGGCAAGAGACCCAGTACTTC
v_gene: TRBV10-3
d_gene: TRBD2
j_gene: TRBJ2-5
len: 13
abundance: few

CDR3aa: CASSYTRSGDTQYF
CDR3nt: TGTGCCAGCAGTTACACACGGTCCGGAGATACGCAGTATTTT
v_gene: TRBV6-6
d_gene: -
j_gene: TRBJ2-3
len: 14
abundance: few

CDR3aa: CASSLGADSRFF
CDR3nt: TGCGCCAGCAGCTTAGGGGCAGATAGCAGGTTCTTC
v_gene: TRBV5-1
d_gene: -
j_gene: TRBJ2-1
len: 12
abundance: few

CDR3aa: CATINPDTGIHTF
CDR3nt: TGTGCCACCATAAATCCAGATACAGGGATTCACACCTTC
v_gene: TRBV27
d_gene: -
j_gene: TRBJ1-2
len: 13
abundance: -

CDR3aa: CASSTGTSGTTQYF
CDR3nt: TGTGCCAGCAGTACCGGGACTAGCGGTACCACGCAGTATTTT
v_gene: TRBV9
d_gene: TRBD2
j_gene: TRBJ2-3
len: 14
abundance: few

CDR3aa: CASSERVGKETQYF
CDR3nt: TGTGCCAGCAGTGAACGGGTCGGGAAAGAGACCCAGTACTTC
v_gene: TRBV25-1
d_gene: -
j_gene: TRBJ2-5
len: 14
abundance: -

CDR3aa: CASSHHRQGWGYYEQYF
CDR3nt: TGTGCCAGCAGCCACCACAGACAGGGCTGGGGCTACTACGAGCAGTACTTC
v_gene: TRBV3-1
d_gene: TRBD1
j_gene: TRBJ2-7
len: 17
abundance: -

CDR3aa: CASSQVSYNGDTQYF
CDR3nt: TGCGCCAGCAGCCAAGTCTCTTACAACGGGGATACGCAGTATTTT
v_gene: TRBV4-3
d_gene: -
j_gene: TRBJ2-3
len: 15
abundance: -

CDR3aa: CASSLVSGTNYGYTF
CDR3nt: TGCGCCAGCAGCTTGGTGAGTGGAACTAACTATGGCTACACCTTC
v_gene: TRBV5-1
d_gene: -
j_gene: TRBJ1-2
len: 15
abundance: -

CDR3aa: CASTTPGLAGGMLETQYF
CDR3nt: TGTGCCAGTACAACCCCAGGACTAGCGGGGGGGATGCTAGAGACCCAGTACTTC
v_gene: TRBV28
d_gene: TRBD2
j_gene: TRBJ2-5
len: 18
abundance: -

CDR3aa: CASGSETGYYEQYF
CDR3nt: TGCGCCAGCGGGTCCGAAACAGGGTATTACGAGCAGTACTTC
v_gene: TRBV5-1
d_gene: -
j_gene: TRBJ2-7
len: 14
abundance: -

CDR3aa: CASSSQPGQGSYEQYF
CDR3nt: TGTGCCAGCAGCTCCCAACCGGGACAGGGCTCCTACGAGCAGTACTTC
v_gene: TRBV7-2
d_gene: TRBD1
j_gene: TRBJ2-7
len: 16
abundance: few

CDR3aa: CASNRVAEQYF
CDR3nt: TGTGCCAGTAACAGGGTAGCCGAGCAGTACTTC
v_gene: TRBV6-1
d_gene: -
j_gene: TRBJ2-7
len: 11
abundance: -

CDR3aa: CSVKRQGRADTQYF
CDR3nt: TGCAGCGTTAAAAGGCAGGGAAGGGCAGATACGCAGTATTTT
v_gene: TRBV29-1
d_gene: -
j_gene: TRBJ2-3
len: 14
abundance: few

CDR3aa: CASSIGTSGGSRYNEQFF
CDR3nt: TGTGCCAGCAGCATCGGGACTAGCGGGGGGTCCCGCTACAATGAGCAGTTCTTC
v_gene: TRBV21-1
d_gene: -
j_gene: TRBJ2-1
len: 18
abundance: few

CDR3aa: CASSHMSWETPQETQYF
CDR3nt: TGTGCCAGCAGCCACATGTCGTGGGAAACGCCTCAAGAGACCCAGTACTTC
v_gene: TRBV3-1
d_gene: -
j_gene: TRBJ2-5
len: 17
abundance: few

CDR3aa: CASSQEGGRGEQYF
CDR3nt: TGCGCCAGCAGCCAAGAAGGCGGCCGGGGTGAGCAGTACTTC
v_gene: TRBV4-3
d_gene: -
j_gene: TRBJ2-7
len: 14
abundance: few

CDR3aa: CASSPDGRDYQPQHF
CDR3nt: TGTGCCAGCTCGCCGGACGGGAGAGACTATCAGCCCCAGCATTTT
v_gene: TRBV18
d_gene: -
j_gene: TRBJ1-5
len: 15
abundance: -

CDR3aa: CSARGLADLGTDTQYF
CDR3nt: TGCAGTGCTAGGGGGCTAGCGGACCTAGGGACAGATACGCAGTATTTT
v_gene: TRBV20-1
d_gene: TRBD2
j_gene: TRBJ2-3
len: 16
abundance: -

CDR3aa: CASSFFTAGVGANVLTF
CDR3nt: TGTGCCAGCAGTTTCTTCACAGCAGGGGTGGGGGCCAACGTCCTGACTTTC
v_gene: TRBV28
d_gene: -
j_gene: TRBJ2-6
len: 17
abundance: many

CDR3aa: CASSSKISSYEQYF
CDR3nt: TGTGCCAGCAGCTCGAAGATCAGCTCCTACGAGCAGTACTTC
v_gene: TRBV5-8
d_gene: -
j_gene: TRBJ2-7
len: 14
abundance: -